Listed here are 4 T cell receptor beta chains from one sample, sequenced in a study of long-term antiretroviral therapy in people with HIV. With survey level as its setting, the immunoSEQ assay was v3.0. Method: immunoSEQ multiplex PCR; TCRdb's copy keeps in-frame clones and lacks some. The table records about 25,000 clones, around 88% of them present only once. The source was unsorted PBMCs, collected 3 years after starting antiretroviral therapy. These TCRs come from a man aged 18 to 30 with HIV.

J is TRBJ1-1 and V is TRBV18, with D perhaps matching TRBD1 (5 bases). Trimming shortened V by 4 bases and J by 3 bases, and 12 bases separated the two germline ends. Per the germline V gene, CDR1 is KGHSH and CDR2 is LQKENI. The CDR3 is made up of 14 amino acids. CDR3 in amino acids: CASSLTGGDTEAFF. The CDR3 DNA is TGTGCCAGCTCACTTACCGGGGGGGACACTGAAGCTTTCTTT.

The genes are TRBV14 and TRBJ1-5, with no clear D. The CDR3 has 14 residues. Trimming removed 3 bases at V and 8 bases at J, with 14 bases between. In germline, CDR1 is SGHDN, CDR2 FVKESK. The CDR3 here is CASSHQGHGKPQHF. The CDR3 region has the DNA TGTGCCAGCAGCCACCAAGGGCATGGAAAGCCCCAGCATTTT.

This clone was observed a single time. This chain links TRBV4-1 with TRBJ2-1, with D tentatively TRBD1 or TRBD2 (5 bases each). Germline lookup yields CDR1 MGHRA and CDR2 YSYEKL. V was clipped by 0 bases and J by 4 bases, with 13 bases between them. The CDR3 runs to 16 residues. CDR3 protein: CASSQEGRGFYNEQFF. In DNA form, the CDR3 reads TGCGCCAGCAGCCAAGAGGGGCGAGGGTTTTACAATGAGCAGTTCTTC.

This chain uses TRBV18 with TRBJ1-1, with D maybe TRBD1 (5 bases). With 5 bases removed from V and 3 bases from J, the gap between germline ends came to 13 bases. The length of the CDR3 is 14 residues. Looked up from germline, CDR1 is KGHSH and CDR2 is LQKENI. The CDR3 sequence: CASSEISGDTEAFF. CDR3 nucleotide sequence: TGTGCCAGCTCAGAAATCTCGGGGGACACTGAAGCTTTCTTT.